This T cell receptor beta chain was obtained from a study of somatic mutations in cytotoxic T cells in rheumatoid arthritis. Study-wide background: Patients gave 30 ml EDTA peripheral blood immediately after diagnosis, prior to starting treatment. Including V beta1+ cells that were sequenced for TCRB, some T-cell populations stained with V beta antibodies were flow-sorted at nearly 100% purity.

Positive magnetic bead selection was used to isolate CD4+ and CD8+ cells; purity was checked by flow cytometry. With respect to this clone: What it recognizes is unknown.

The assay was immunoSEQ multiplex PCR, and TCRdb's table has in-frame clones only and misses some. Among some 11,000 clones listed, approximately 82% were seen once. Regarding the study as a whole: Within the rheumatoid arthritis patients, CD8+ clonality went up as age increased (Spearman r=0.49). The same was not true of the healthy controls.

Germline V gives CDR1 MDHEN, CDR2 SYDVKM. CDR3 length: 17 amino acids. Between the trimmed V and J ends, which lost 2 bases and 1 base, there was a span of 15 bases. This TCR was recovered from a woman aged 60-75 years with rheumatoid arthritis. The V gene is TRBV28, the J gene TRBJ1-5; D is possibly TRBD1 (5 bases). Specimen: CD8+ T cells sorted from blood. CDR3 sequence (DNA): TGTGCCAGCAGTTTAAGCGGGGCTCGGCGGAGCAATCAGCCCCAGCATTTT. It encodes CASSLSGARRSNQPQHF.